This is a list of T cell receptor beta chains from one sample in a study of PD-L1 blockade in urothelial cancer. Produced via immunoSEQ multiplex PCR; TCRdb's table is partial and in-frame only. The table records under 70,000 clones, 65% to 90% of them present only once. The source was PBMCs, collected around atezolizumab (anti-PD-L1) treatment. The origin of the receptors is a man in his sixties or seventies with urothelial cancer. CDR3s include the opening cysteine and the closing phenylalanine or tryptophan. A D gene is named only where the DNA matches it firmly. Clone size is shown for a subset of rows, as once, few, many or a class of expanded clone.

V gene: TRBV5-6; clone size: .; D gene: TRBD1; J gene: TRBJ2-7; CDR3 protein: CASSWGQNYEQYF; CDR3 DNA: TGTGCCAGCAGCTGGGGACAGAACTACGAGCAGTACTTC
V gene: TRBV11-2; clone size: .; D gene: .; J gene: TRBJ1-1; CDR3 protein: CASSPRPGGNTEAFF; CDR3 DNA: TGTGCCAGCAGCCCCCGGCCGGGGGGAAACACTGAAGCTTTCTTT
V gene: TRBV6-1; clone size: .; D gene: .; J gene: TRBJ2-4; CDR3 protein: CASSAGQAGDIQYF; CDR3 DNA: TGTGCCAGCAGTGCGGGACAGGCGGGAGACATTCAGTACTTC
V gene: TRBV5-4; clone size: once; D gene: .; J gene: TRBJ2-7; CDR3 protein: CASSLTPGAYEQYF; CDR3 DNA: TGTGCCAGCAGCTTGACCCCGGGGGCCTACGAGCAGTACTTC
V gene: TRBV5-4; clone size: .; D gene: TRBD2; J gene: TRBJ2-1; CDR3 protein: CASSPGTSGNYNEQFF; CDR3 DNA: TGTGCCAGCAGCCCAGGGACTAGCGGAAACTACAATGAGCAGTTCTTC
V gene: TRBV12-5; clone size: .; D gene: TRBD2; J gene: TRBJ2-1; CDR3 protein: CASGLAPLGLAGGPSYNEQFF; CDR3 DNA: TGTGCTAGTGGTTTGGCCCCCCTGGGACTAGCGGGAGGGCCCTCCTACAATGAGCAGTTCTTC
V gene: TRBV5-1; clone size: .; D gene: .; J gene: TRBJ1-1; CDR3 protein: CASSLALNTEAFF; CDR3 DNA: TGCGCCAGCAGCTTGGCTTTGAACACTGAAGCTTTCTTT
V gene: TRBV6-1; clone size: .; D gene: .; J gene: TRBJ2-5; CDR3 protein: CASSEGGGETQYF; CDR3 DNA: TGTGCCAGCAGTGAAGGGGGCGGAGAGACCCAGTACTTC
V gene: TRBV4-1; clone size: .; D gene: .; J gene: TRBJ2-1; CDR3 protein: CASSQEPLVGSEQFF; CDR3 DNA: TGCGCCAGCAGCCAAGAGCCCCTAGTAGGCAGTGAGCAGTTCTTC
V gene: TRBV29-1; clone size: .; D gene: .; J gene: TRBJ1-3; CDR3 protein: CSATAGAGDSGNTIYF; CDR3 DNA: TGCAGCGCTACTGCAGGGGCCGGGGACTCTGGAAACACCATATATTTT
V gene: TRBV7-8; clone size: .; D gene: TRBD1; J gene: TRBJ2-7; CDR3 protein: CASSTDRESEQYF; CDR3 DNA: TGTGCCAGCAGCACAGACAGGGAGAGCGAGCAGTACTTC
V gene: TRBV27; clone size: .; D gene: .; J gene: TRBJ2-7; CDR3 protein: CASSFSGVSYEQYF; CDR3 DNA: TGTGCCAGCAGTTTCTCGGGAGTTAGTTACGAGCAGTACTTC
V gene: TRBV10-3; clone size: .; D gene: .; J gene: TRBJ2-5; CDR3 protein: CAISESGRGSFQETQYF; CDR3 DNA: TGTGCCATCAGTGAGTCGGGCAGGGGCAGCTTCCAAGAGACCCAGTACTTC
V gene: TRBV18; clone size: .; D gene: TRBD2; J gene: TRBJ2-7; CDR3 protein: CASSPDGLAGELSYEQYF; CDR3 DNA: TGTGCCAGCTCACCAGACGGACTAGCGGGAGAATTGTCCTACGAGCAGTACTTC
V gene: TRBV19; clone size: .; D gene: .; J gene: TRBJ2-1; CDR3 protein: CASRTDVAGRYNEQFF; CDR3 DNA: TGTGCCAGTAGGACGGATGTGGCAGGTCGATACAATGAGCAGTTCTTC
V gene: TRBV19; clone size: .; D gene: .; J gene: TRBJ1-5; CDR3 protein: CASSLGNQPQHF; CDR3 DNA: TGTGCCAGTAGCCTTGGCAATCAGCCCCAGCATTTT
V gene: TRBV14; clone size: .; D gene: .; J gene: TRBJ1-2; CDR3 protein: CASSQDRGERTNYGYTF; CDR3 DNA: TGTGCCAGCAGCCAAGATCGGGGGGAGCGAACTAACTATGGCTACACCTTC
V gene: TRBV4-2; clone size: .; D gene: .; J gene: TRBJ2-3; CDR3 protein: CASSQDWQGSTDTQYF; CDR3 DNA: TGTGCCAGCAGCCAAGATTGGCAGGGTAGCACAGATACGCAGTATTTT
V gene: TRBV11-2; clone size: .; D gene: .; J gene: TRBJ2-3; CDR3 protein: CASSSSDNRYAYF; CDR3 DNA: TGTGCCAGCAGCTCCAGTGATAACAGATACGCGTATTTT
V gene: TRBV7-3; clone size: .; D gene: TRBD2; J gene: TRBJ2-5; CDR3 protein: CASSSGLAGRETQYF; CDR3 DNA: TGTGCCAGCAGCTCGGGACTAGCGGGACGAGAGACCCAGTACTTC
V gene: TRBV18; clone size: .; D gene: .; J gene: TRBJ1-1; CDR3 protein: CASSPPGQNSNTEAFF; CDR3 DNA: TGTGCCAGCTCACCACCCGGACAGAACTCGAACACTGAAGCTTTCTTT
V gene: TRBV7-8; clone size: .; D gene: .; J gene: TRBJ1-3; CDR3 protein: CASSPTRTAGNTIYF; CDR3 DNA: TGTGCCAGCAGCCCAACAAGGACAGCTGGAAACACCATATATTTT
V gene: TRBV19; clone size: .; D gene: TRBD1; J gene: TRBJ2-7; CDR3 protein: CASSPPPGTGYYEQYF; CDR3 DNA: TGTGCCAGTAGTCCCCCCCCCGGGACAGGATACTACGAGCAGTACTTC
V gene: TRBV5-1; clone size: .; D gene: TRBD1; J gene: TRBJ2-3; CDR3 protein: CASSAPGQYRYAYF; CDR3 DNA: TGCGCCAGCAGCGCCCCGGGACAGTACAGATACGCGTATTTT
V gene: TRBV6-1; clone size: .; D gene: .; J gene: TRBJ1-2; CDR3 protein: CASSVAGSGYTF; CDR3 DNA: TGTGCCAGCAGTGTCGCCGGGTCTGGCTACACCTTC
V gene: TRBV10-2; clone size: .; D gene: .; J gene: TRBJ1-1; CDR3 protein: CASSLGGGNTEAFF; CDR3 DNA: TGCGCCAGTTCCCTCGGGGGGGGGAACACTGAAGCTTTCTTT
V gene: TRBV19; clone size: .; D gene: .; J gene: TRBJ1-4; CDR3 protein: CASTLGNPAGKLFF; CDR3 DNA: TGTGCCAGTACCCTAGGGAACCCGGCGGGAAAACTGTTTTTT
V gene: TRBV6-5; clone size: .; D gene: TRBD1; J gene: TRBJ1-5; CDR3 protein: CASSKGGAGNQPQHF; CDR3 DNA: TGTGCCAGCAGTAAAGGGGGCGCAGGCAATCAGCCCCAGCATTTT
V gene: TRBV19; clone size: few; D gene: .; J gene: TRBJ2-7; CDR3 protein: CASSGDMYEQYF; CDR3 DNA: TGTGCCAGTAGTGGTGACATGTACGAGCAGTACTTC
V gene: TRBV29-1; clone size: .; D gene: TRBD1; J gene: TRBJ2-7; CDR3 protein: CSVEDGTGEQYF; CDR3 DNA: TGCAGCGTTGAAGATGGGACAGGCGAGCAGTACTTC
V gene: TRBV7-9; clone size: .; D gene: .; J gene: TRBJ2-7; CDR3 protein: CASSWAEGEQYF; CDR3 DNA: TGTGCCAGCAGCTGGGCAGAGGGCGAGCAGTACTTC
V gene: TRBV5-1; clone size: .; D gene: .; J gene: TRBJ2-1; CDR3 protein: CASSLDQAGSSYNEQFF; CDR3 DNA: TGCGCCAGCAGCTTGGATCAAGCGGGTAGCTCCTACAATGAGCAGTTCTTC
V gene: TRBV7-6; clone size: .; D gene: TRBD1; J gene: TRBJ2-7; CDR3 protein: CASSRGQEFYEQYF; CDR3 DNA: TGTGCCAGCAGCCGCGGACAGGAGTTCTACGAGCAGTACTTC
V gene: TRBV2; clone size: .; D gene: .; J gene: TRBJ1-2; CDR3 protein: CASKTGDDYGYTF; CDR3 DNA: TGTGCCAGCAAAACGGGAGACGACTATGGCTACACCTTC
V gene: TRBV7-2; clone size: .; D gene: TRBD1; J gene: TRBJ2-1; CDR3 protein: CASSFDRGSYNEQFF; CDR3 DNA: TGTGCCAGCAGCTTCGACAGGGGGTCCTACAATGAGCAGTTCTTC
V gene: TRBV4-1; clone size: .; D gene: .; J gene: TRBJ2-5; CDR3 protein: CASSHPTGGEETQYF; CDR3 DNA: TGCGCCAGCAGCCATCCAACAGGGGGGGAAGAGACCCAGTACTTC
V gene: TRBV4-1; clone size: .; D gene: .; J gene: TRBJ2-5; CDR3 protein: CASSQVLSWSQETQYF; CDR3 DNA: TGCGCCAGCAGCCAAGTTCTTAGCTGGTCCCAAGAGACCCAGTACTTC
V gene: TRBV30; clone size: .; D gene: .; J gene: TRBJ1-4; CDR3 protein: CAWSYKGQEKLFF; CDR3 DNA: TGTGCCTGGAGTTATAAGGGGCAAGAAAAACTGTTTTTT
V gene: TRBV2; clone size: .; D gene: .; J gene: TRBJ1-1; CDR3 protein: CASSENPTGLGSTEAFF; CDR3 DNA: TGTGCCAGCAGTGAAAACCCCACAGGGCTGGGAAGCACTGAAGCTTTCTTT
V gene: TRBV7-9; clone size: .; D gene: .; J gene: TRBJ1-2; CDR3 protein: CASSSTGSGPNYGYTF; CDR3 DNA: TGTGCCAGCAGCTCAACAGGATCGGGCCCTAACTATGGCTACACCTTC
V gene: TRBV7-3; clone size: .; D gene: .; J gene: TRBJ2-7; CDR3 protein: CASSLTGSSEQYF; CDR3 DNA: TGTGCCAGCAGCTTAACAGGGAGTAGCGAGCAGTACTTC
V gene: TRBV5-6; clone size: .; D gene: .; J gene: TRBJ1-2; CDR3 protein: CASSNLGMGPYGYTF; CDR3 DNA: TGTGCCAGCAGCAACCTAGGGATGGGGCCCTATGGCTACACCTTC
V gene: TRBV27; clone size: medium-sized; D gene: .; J gene: TRBJ2-7; CDR3 protein: CASSLAGSNEQYF; CDR3 DNA: TGTGCCAGCAGTTTAGCCGGGTCCAACGAGCAGTACTTC
V gene: TRBV2; clone size: once; D gene: .; J gene: TRBJ2-3; CDR3 protein: CASSSDRPPPDTQYF; CDR3 DNA: TGTGCCAGCAGCTCCGACAGGCCCCCGCCAGATACGCAGTATTTT
V gene: TRBV7-9; clone size: once; D gene: .; J gene: TRBJ2-1; CDR3 protein: CASSLARPYEQFF; CDR3 DNA: TGTGCCAGCAGCTTAGCGCGCCCTTATGAGCAGTTCTTC
V gene: TRBV7-9; clone size: .; D gene: TRBD2; J gene: TRBJ2-5; CDR3 protein: CASSSLAGGGETQYF; CDR3 DNA: TGTGCCAGCAGCTCCCTAGCGGGAGGAGGGGAGACCCAGTACTTC
V gene: TRBV5-1; clone size: .; D gene: .; J gene: TRBJ2-3; CDR3 protein: CASSLAGGTDTQYF; CDR3 DNA: TGCGCCAGCAGCTTGGCCGGAGGTACAGATACGCAGTATTTT
V gene: TRBV27; clone size: .; D gene: .; J gene: TRBJ1-1; CDR3 protein: CASSPLAGNTEAFF; CDR3 DNA: TGTGCCAGCAGCCCGCTGGCGGGGAACACTGAAGCTTTCTTT
V gene: TRBV27; clone size: .; D gene: TRBD2; J gene: TRBJ2-5; CDR3 protein: CASSPGLAGETQYF; CDR3 DNA: TGTGCCAGCAGTCCAGGACTAGCGGGTGAGACCCAGTACTTC
V gene: TRBV9; clone size: .; D gene: TRBD1; J gene: TRBJ2-7; CDR3 protein: CASSPQDRTPYEQYF; CDR3 DNA: TGTGCCAGCAGCCCCCAGGACAGGACACCCTACGAGCAGTACTTC
V gene: TRBV9; clone size: .; D gene: .; J gene: TRBJ2-7; CDR3 protein: CASSAGDGSYEQYF; CDR3 DNA: TGTGCCAGCAGCGCAGGGGACGGATCCTACGAGCAGTACTTC
V gene: TRBV4-1; clone size: .; D gene: TRBD2; J gene: TRBJ2-7; CDR3 protein: CASSQGTSGTNEQYF; CDR3 DNA: TGCGCCAGCAGCCAGGGGACTAGCGGGACCAACGAGCAGTACTTC